This record looks at one T cell receptor beta chain sequence and its context. The target antigen is unknown. The data were taken from a study of blood T cells in healthy people across ages. Study-wide results and caveats: Comparison with aged donors showed that long-lived donors had more naive CD4+ cells and higher diversity.

The junction had 4 bases not matched to a gene; V was cut back by 2 bases and J by 4 bases. From germline, CDR1 is SGHKS and CDR2 YYEKEE (reference sequence). CDR3 length: 15 residues. With a J-beta primer mix and a sample-barcoded 5' primer, a second PCR ran about 7 to 12 cycles. A single record per CDR3 protein comes from TCRdb applying MiXCR to the 5' RACE reads. Counted here are 600,000 to 800,000 distinct CDR3 sequences, under 25% occurring once; the ten biggest clones make up under 4%. Isolation per sample recovered at least 6 million PBMCs. The chain combines TRBV5-5 with TRBJ2-1; 9 bases match TRBD2. The receptor comes from a man between 65 and 80 years old in good health. The sequenced material came from blood. CDR3 in amino acids: CASSFSGSDYNEQFF. The DNA of the CDR3 is TGTGCCAGCAGCTTTAGCGGGAGCGATTACAATGAGCAGTTCTTC.